Below, 17 T cell receptor beta chains from the same sample are listed, as sequenced in a study of blood T cell repertoires in COVID-19. Produced via immunoSEQ multiplex PCR; TCRdb's table is partial and in-frame only. Altogether tens of thousands of clones are present, 80% to 90% being singletons, with the ten largest covering around 15%. What was sequenced was peripheral blood. The receptors come from a man between 65 and 85 years old with acute or convalescent COVID-19.

Notes on this clone: The junction and the germline gene differ at one end; a read error may be behind it. This chain connects TRBV6-1 to TRBJ1-1; 11 nucleotides align to TRBD1. The CDR3 is 23 amino acids. Germline V CDR1 and CDR2: MNHNS, SASEGT. The CDR3 DNA follows: TGTGCCAGCACTGAATGGTTAAGTTTCGACCGGGACAGGGGGATAGACCTGAACACTGAAGCTTTCTTT. Protein sequence: CASTEWLSFDRDRGIDLNTEAFF.

The chain combines TRBV18 with TRBJ1-3, with 8 positions matching TRBD1. This CDR3 has 15 residues. The germline V gene has CDR1 KGHSH and CDR2 LQKENI. The trim removed 2 bases at V and 4 bases at J, leaving 4 bases unmatched. The CDR3 is CASSPSQGAGNTIYF. The CDR3 DNA reads TGTGCCAGCTCACCATCTCAGGGGGCCGGAAACACCATATATTTT.

The genes are TRBV5-6 and TRBJ1-1, with D maybe TRBD1 (5 bases). The germline V and J ends were trimmed by 0 bases and 5 bases, with 11 bases remaining between them. Germline loops: CDR1 SGHDT, CDR2 YYEEEE. The CDR3 is 14 amino acids. Here the CDR3 reads CASSLVGGETEAFF. The CDR3 region has the DNA TGTGCCAGCAGCTTGGTGGGGGGAGAGACTGAAGCTTTCTTT. Looking up the rest from reference TRBV5-6 and TRBJ1-1 gives the full variable domain: DAGVTQSPTHLIKTRGQQVTLRCSPKSGHDTVSWYQQALGQGPQFIFQYYEEEERQRGNFPDRFSGHQFPNYSSELNVNALLLGDSALYLCASSLVGGETEAFFGQGTRLTVV.

The chain couples TRBV3-1 (or the pseudogene TRBV3-2) to TRBJ1-1; 9 bases line up with TRBD1. J lost 3 bases, V lost 3 bases, and 2 bases had no gene match. Germline CDR1 and CDR2: LGHDT and YNNKEL (reference sequence). This CDR3 is 14 amino acids long. CDR3: CASSHRTGDTEAFF. The CDR3 nucleotides read TGTGCCAGCAGCCACAGGACAGGGGACACTGAAGCTTTCTTT.

The chain uses TRBV9 and TRBJ1-2, with a tentative D call TRBD1 (5 bases). CDR1 is SGDLS and CDR2 is YYNGEE in the germline V gene. The CDR3 spans 12 residues. V lost 3 bases, J lost 5 bases, and 8 bases lay in between. DNA of the CDR3: TGTGCCAGCAGCGGAACAGGTTATGGCTACACCTTC. Protein sequence: CASSGTGYGYTF.

This clone was found a few times. The CDR3 loop reads CASSPRQGWSYGYTF. CDR3 DNA: TGTGCCAGCAGTCCACGACAGGGCTGGAGCTATGGCTACACCTTC. The chain recombines TRBV6-5 with TRBJ1-2; 7 bases fit TRBD1. With V trimmed by 5 bases and J by 4 bases, 10 bases remained unmatched. Per germline, CDR1 MNHEY and CDR2 SVGAGI. CDR3 length: 15 residues.

The genes are TRBV28 and TRBJ2-7, with 9 bases matching TRBD2. Germline lookup yields CDR1 MDHEN and CDR2 SYDVKM. The CDR3 contains 18 residues. The ends lost 4 bases at V and 4 bases at J; junction bases unmatched: 17. The chain's CDR3 is CASSSGGSGTSLPYEQYF. The CDR3 DNA reads TGTGCCAGCAGTTCTGGCGGGTCCGGGACTAGCCTGCCATACGAGCAGTACTTC.

CDR3 DNA: TGTGCCAGCAGCCAAGAAGGGGTATCAAAACTGTTTTTT. Translation gives CASSQEGVSKLFF. The V call is TRBV14, the J call TRBJ1-4, with D perhaps TRBD1 (5 bases). Trimming stripped 0 bases from V and 10 bases from J, with 9 bases between. Germline CDR1 is SGHDN and CDR2 is FVKESK. CDR3 size: 13 residues.

The chain couples TRBV15 to TRBJ1-4; D is undetermined. The CDR3 spans 13 residues. The germline CDR1 and CDR2 sequences are LNHNV and YYDKDF (reference sequence). Trimming removed 1 base from V and 7 bases from J, with 7 bases in between. CDR3 residues: CATSRGEGEKLFF. In DNA, the CDR3 is TGTGCCACCAGCAGAGGAGAGGGTGAAAAACTGTTTTTT.

This sequence joins TRBV5-5 and TRBJ1-1, with D maybe TRBD1 (5 bases). CDR1 is SGHKS, CDR2 YYEKEE, per germline (reference sequence). The CDR3 is 15 amino acids. V lost 4 bases to trimming and J lost 4 bases, with 17 bases between them. CDR3 in amino acids: CASSPIRVSGTEAFF. For the CDR3, the DNA is TGTGCCAGCAGCCCGATCAGGGTTTCCGGCACTGAAGCTTTCTTT.

Only a few counts were recorded for this clone. The CDR3 DNA reads TGTGCCAGCAGTCCCCTAGATTTGACTGAAGCTTTCTTT. Amino acids: CASSPLDLTEAFF. The chain has TRBV27 and TRBJ1-1; D not certain. The CDR3 length is 13 residues. The V gene's germline CDR1 is MNHEY and CDR2 SMNVEV (reference sequence). V was pared by 5 bases and J by 5 bases, with 12 bases between.

The rearrangement joins TRBV5-1 to TRBJ2-3; 7 positions match TRBD2. Germline CDR1 SGHRS, CDR2 YFSETQ. This CDR3 is 17 amino acids long. The junction had 11 bases not matched to a gene; V was cut back by 0 bases and J by 4 bases. The CDR3 DNA sequence: TGCGCCAGCAGCTTGGCGTCTAGCGGATTAGGGGCAGATACGCAGTATTTT. It codes for CASSLASSGLGADTQYF.

The chain uses TRBV14 and TRBJ1-6, with TRBD1 as a possible D gene (6 bases). Trimming removed 2 bases from V and 7 bases from J, with 12 bases in between. Germline loops: CDR1 SGHDN, CDR2 FVKESK. This CDR3 has 15 residues. DNA of the CDR3: TGTGCCAGCAGCCAACAGGGGTTCGGGAATTCACCCCTCCACTTT. Translated: CASSQQGFGNSPLHF.

The rearrangement uses TRBV2 and TRBJ1-5; D is possibly TRBD1 (6 bases). This CDR3 comprises 14 residues. V was clipped by 5 bases and J by 5 bases, with 13 bases between them. Per germline, CDR1 SNHLY and CDR2 FYNNEI. As DNA, the CDR3 is TGTGCCAGCAGTCTTAAATACAGGGATCAGCCCCAGCATTTT. Residues: CASSLKYRDQPQHF.

This chain links TRBV24-1 with TRBJ2-2; D gene unclear. The CDR3 is 15 residues long. The germline V gene has CDR1 KGHDR and CDR2 SFDVKD. The V gene lost 4 bases and the J gene lost 1 base, with 9 bases spanning the gap. CDR3 DNA sequence: TGTGCCACCAGTGAATTTACTAAGAACACCGGGGAGCTGTTTTTT. Its translation: CATSEFTKNTGELFF.

The J gene is TRBJ2-7, the V gene TRBV7-2; 7 bases fit TRBD2. The germline CDR1 and CDR2 sequences are SGHTA and FQGNSA. This CDR3 has 12 amino acids. J lost 6 bases, V lost 5 bases, and 4 bases had no gene match. CDR3 sequence: CASSGAGVEQYF. The CDR3 nucleotides read TGTGCCAGCAGCGGCGCGGGAGTCGAGCAGTACTTC. The entire variable domain, with the rest obtained from reference TRBV7-2 and TRBJ2-7, is as follows: GAGVSQSPSNKVTEKGKDVELRCDPISGHTALYWYRQSLGQGLEFLIYFQGNSAPDKSGLPSDRFSAERTGGSVSTLTIQRTQQEDSAVYLCASSGAGVEQYFGPGTRLTVT.

The chain uses TRBV4-2 and TRBJ1-5; D is ambiguous. Trimming cost V 1 base and J 4 bases, with 14 bases left between them. Germline CDR1 and CDR2: LGHNA and YNFKEQ. The CDR3 has 16 residues. This CDR3 reads CASSQGGGNRNQPQHF. The CDR3 coding sequence is TGTGCCAGCAGCCAAGGTGGAGGGAATCGGAATCAGCCCCAGCATTTT.